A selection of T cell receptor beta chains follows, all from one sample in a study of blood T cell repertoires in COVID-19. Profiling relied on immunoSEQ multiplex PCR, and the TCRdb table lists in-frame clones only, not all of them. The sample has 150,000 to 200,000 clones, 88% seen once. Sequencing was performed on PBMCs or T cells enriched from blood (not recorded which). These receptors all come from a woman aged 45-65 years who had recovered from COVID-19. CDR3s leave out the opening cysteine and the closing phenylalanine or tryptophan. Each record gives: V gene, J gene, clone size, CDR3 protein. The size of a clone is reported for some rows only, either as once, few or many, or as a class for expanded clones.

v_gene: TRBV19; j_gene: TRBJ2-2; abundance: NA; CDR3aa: ATPSGVNTGELF
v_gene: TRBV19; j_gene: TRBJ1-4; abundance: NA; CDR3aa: ASSPGGADEKLF
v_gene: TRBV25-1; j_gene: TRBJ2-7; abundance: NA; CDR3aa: ASSAQGTEQY
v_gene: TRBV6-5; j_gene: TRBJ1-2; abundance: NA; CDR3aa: ASSYGNRQLYGYT
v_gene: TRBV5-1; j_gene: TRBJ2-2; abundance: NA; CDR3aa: ASSLRESTGELF
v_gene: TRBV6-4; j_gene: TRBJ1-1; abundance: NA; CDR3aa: ASSDGGPEAF
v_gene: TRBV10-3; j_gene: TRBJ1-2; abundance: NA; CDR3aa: AISESPTGHNYGYT
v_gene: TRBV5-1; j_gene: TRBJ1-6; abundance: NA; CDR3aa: ASSNAGFDSPLH
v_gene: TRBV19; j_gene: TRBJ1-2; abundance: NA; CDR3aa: ASSPRDRASGYT
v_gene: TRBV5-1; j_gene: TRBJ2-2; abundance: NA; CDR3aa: ASTHGGLSTGELF
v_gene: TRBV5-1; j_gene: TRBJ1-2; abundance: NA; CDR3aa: ASSLEVTVNYGYT
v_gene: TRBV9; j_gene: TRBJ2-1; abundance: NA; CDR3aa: ASSVGGGMRGNEQF
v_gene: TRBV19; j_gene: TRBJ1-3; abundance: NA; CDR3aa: ASRPRDFGNTIY
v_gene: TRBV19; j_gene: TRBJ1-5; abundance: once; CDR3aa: ASSILAGNQPQH
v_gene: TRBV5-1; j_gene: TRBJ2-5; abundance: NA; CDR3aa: ASSLAGLAGQETQY
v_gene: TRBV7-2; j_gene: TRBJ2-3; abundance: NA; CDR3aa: ASSLEASAADTQY
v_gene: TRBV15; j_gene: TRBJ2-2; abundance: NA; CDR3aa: ATSPGLANTGELF
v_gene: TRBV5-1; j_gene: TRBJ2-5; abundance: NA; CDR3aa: ASSTGGYRETQY
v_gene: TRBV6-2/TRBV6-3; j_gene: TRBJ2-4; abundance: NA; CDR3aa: ASSYSGAPAKNIQY
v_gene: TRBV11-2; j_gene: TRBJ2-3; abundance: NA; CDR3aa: ASSSRITDTQY
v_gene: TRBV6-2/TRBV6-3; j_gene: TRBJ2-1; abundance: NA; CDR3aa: ASSYLKTGLGNEQF
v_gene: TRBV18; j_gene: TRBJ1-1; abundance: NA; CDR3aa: ASSLLQGSNTEAF
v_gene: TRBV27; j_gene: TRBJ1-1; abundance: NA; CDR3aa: ASSGILTGGTEAF
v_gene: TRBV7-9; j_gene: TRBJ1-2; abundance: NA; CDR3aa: ASSLDAGANYGYT
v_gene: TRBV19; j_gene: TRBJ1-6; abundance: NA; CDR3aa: AASTGGTVNSPLH
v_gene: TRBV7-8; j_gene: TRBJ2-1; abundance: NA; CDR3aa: ASSLERGGNEQF
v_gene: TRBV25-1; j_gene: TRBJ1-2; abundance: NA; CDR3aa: ASSELSGYT
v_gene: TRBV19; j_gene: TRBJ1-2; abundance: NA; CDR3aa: ASSIAGDERGYT
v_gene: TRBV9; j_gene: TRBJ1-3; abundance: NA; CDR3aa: ASSVESSGNTIY
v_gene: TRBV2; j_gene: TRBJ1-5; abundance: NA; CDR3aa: ASSGGQGLRGPQH
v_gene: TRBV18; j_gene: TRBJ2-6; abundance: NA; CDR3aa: ASSPQANGANVLT
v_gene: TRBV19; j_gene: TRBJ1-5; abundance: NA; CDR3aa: ASSIGRGHQPQH
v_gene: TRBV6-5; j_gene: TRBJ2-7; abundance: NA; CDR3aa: ASRGTYEQY
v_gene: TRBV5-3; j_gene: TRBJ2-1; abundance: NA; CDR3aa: ARSLYREDRWNEQF
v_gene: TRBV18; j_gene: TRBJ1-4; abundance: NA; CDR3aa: ASSPSGRTNEKLF
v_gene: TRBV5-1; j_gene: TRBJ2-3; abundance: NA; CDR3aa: ASSPRTSGSRTDTQY